The clone carrying this TCR beta chain appeared many times. The record originates from a study of T-cell reconstitution after alpha-beta-depleted transplantation in children. Unique molecular identifiers were used to barcode this TCRbeta library. TCRdb independently ran MiXCR on the PCR reads; one entry per CDR3 protein. The data contain about 360,000 distinct CDR3 sequences, about an eighth of them singletons. Germline V gene data show CDR1 as DFQATT and CDR2 as SNEGSKA (reference sequence). Trimming stripped 7 bases from V and 2 bases from J, with 15 bases between. This CDR3 is 14 amino acids long. This sequence joins TRBV20-1 and TRBJ1-5, with a weak D call TRBD1 (5 bases). The material was PBMCs, obtained from the stem cell graft. The sequence derives from a human donor who donated a stem cell graft to a child with Fanconi anemia. CDR3 in amino acids: CSVPRVGGNQPQHF. Here the CDR3 DNA reads TGCAGTGTCCCCAGGGTGGGGGGCAATCAGCCCCAGCATTTT.